This T cell receptor (beta chain) was recorded in a study of cytomegalovirus exposure and HLA in healthy donors. Study as a whole: Unique TCR beta sequences numbering fewer than 130 million came from 150 million to 200 million T cells in an earlier analysis.

This PCR relied on a set of 60 Vbeta primers and 13 Jbeta primers. TCRdb's table, derived via immunoSEQ multiplex PCR, lists solely in-frame clones and lacks some. Here the sample spans about 130,000 clones, around three quarters being singletons. Germline assignment: CDR1 MDHEN and CDR2 SYDVKM. V gave up 3 bases and J gave up 0 bases; unmatched junction bases: 3. The CDR3 is 15 residues long. As to this clone: Its target is unknown.

Study-wide points: Sequence variants that were highly shared formed a cluster that was likely a sequencing artifact.

This TCR was sampled from a young man in good health and CMV-seronegative. Specimen: PBMCs. This sequence joins TRBV28 and TRBJ2-3; 7 positions match TRBD1. This chain's CDR3 is CASSLQTGSTDTQYF. The CDR3 nucleotides read TGTGCCAGCAGTTTGCAGACAGGGAGCACAGATACGCAGTATTTT.